This note documents a single TCR beta chain sequence. Its antigen is currently not known. Base qualities are missing; no much larger clone stands one base away. TCRbeta CDR3 regions were amplified from genomic DNA by means of the immunoSEQ Assay, a bias-controlled multiplex PCR. The published analysis was carried out like this. The number of nucleated cells in each sample was estimated by amplification of reference gene primers within the assay. To quantify the absolute abundance of each unique TCRbeta CDR3 rearrangement, sequence reads were collapsed and filtered. Productive Simpson clonality was computed per sample as the square root of Simpson's diversity index over productive rearrangements. What TCRdb holds here is the immuneACCESS table cut down to in-frame rearrangements. Part of the clones is not present; checked against another copy, under half of the missing clones reflect an unresolved V gene, and the others are unexplained. V and J calls and clone size are copied from that table; D and trimming were computed from the DNA. The sample table holds about 150,000 clones, of which around 75% were seen once. The top ten clonotypes cover roughly 13% of the sample.

These data come from a study of blood T cell repertoires in COVID-19 (dated by TCRdb to between 2020 and 2021). In the study overall: The collaborator samples originated in the United States, Italy and Spain and spanned the acute and convalescent phases of COVID-19. The material from the prospective study consisted of cDNA or gDNA derived from T cells, B-cell-depleted T cells, or PBMCs. The dataset comprised deeply sampled blood TCRbeta repertoires from subjects exposed to, actively infected with, or recovered from COVID-19. A freely available public database, intended as a resource for researchers studying the immune response to SARS-CoV-2, is where the repertoires were released. The samples were drawn from the first 160 participants of the ongoing ImmuneRACE study and from 950 to 1,500 subjects provided by 6 global collaborators. Nearly every sample came with metadata listing a de-identified subject ID, COVID-19 status, age in years and sex. Where available, HLA class I and class II types were obtained from metadata supplied by the sample provider rather than from assay-based typing.

Each collaborating institution followed its own protocols to collect whole blood in K2EDTA tubes. For TCRbeta analysis, collaborators shipped samples in one of three forms: frozen whole blood, isolated PBMCs, or DNA extracted from either of those sample types. Overall study outcomes, separate from this receptor: The quantity of clinical and demographic metadata differed by source and by participant and was supplied without curation.

CDR1 and CDR2 were assigned from the germline V gene as SGHRS and YFSETQ. The V end loses 4 bases and the J end loses 0 bases, and a stretch of 18 bases separates them. The CDR3 runs 17 amino acids, cysteine and phenylalanine included. Solely the CDR3 DNA is kept, with 51 bases framed from the first base. This chain is built from TRBV5-1 and TRBJ2-3; TRBD2 is possibly the D segment (6 matching bases). Sequenced: peripheral blood. The receptor comes from a woman of 80 years or more with acute or convalescent COVID-19. The CDR3 here reads CASSGRLPSGSTDTQYF. The DNA sequence is TGCGCCAGCAGCGGCCGACTGCCCAGCGGGAGCACAGATACGCAGTATTTT. With the rest looked up from the reference TRBV5-1 and TRBJ2-3 genes rather than sequenced, the full variable domain is KAGVTQTPRYLIKTRGQQVTLSCSPISGHRSVSWYQQTPGQGLQFLFEYFSETQRNKGNFPGRFSGRQFSNSRSEMNVSTLELGDSALYLCASSGRLPSGSTDTQYFGPGTRLTVL.